This T cell receptor (beta chain) comes out of a study of T cells in women clearing cervical HPV infection. A word on this clone: Read data end 3 residues before the CDR3 end; the end is taken from the germline J gene.

Sequencing used immunoSEQ multiplex PCR; TCRdb keeps in-frame clones, though not all of them. Its table lists roughly 22,000 clones. Germline V lookup: CDR1 MNHEY, CDR2 SVGEGT. The CDR3 runs 14 residues. The V gene lost 0 bases and the J gene lost 2 bases, with 8 bases spanning the gap. The sequence was obtained from a woman between 18 and 69 years old with a cervical HPV16 infection that either progressed to CIN3+ or cleared (not recorded which). J is TRBJ2-7 and V is TRBV6-2 or TRBV6-3, with no clear D. Source material: blood buffy coat. The CDR3 bases that were read are TGTGCCAGCAGTTACTCGCAGATAACCTACGAG. Translating it yields CASSYSQITYE. The whole CDR3 reads CASSYSQITYEQYF.